The T cell receptor beta chain under discussion was sequenced for a study of T cell changes during pregnancy in multiple sclerosis. The CDR3 totals 12 residues. J lost 4 bases, V lost 6 bases, and 3 bases had no gene match. CDR1 and CDR2 from the germline V gene are SQVTM and ANQGSEA. Clones were sequenced by immunoSEQ multiplex PCR, and TCRdb holds only the in-frame ones, with some missing. The sample shows 35,000 to 50,000 clones, around 90% of them seen only once. The gene calls are TRBV29-1 and TRBJ1-2; TRBD1 aligns across 9 bases. The sequencing used peripheral blood, collected in the second trimester of pregnancy. This TCR derives from a female donor in good health, enrolled as a control in a pregnancy study. In nucleotides, the CDR3 is TGCAGCGTGGGGACAGGGATCTATGGCTACACCTTC. This sequence encodes CSVGTGIYGYTF.